The 17 T cell receptor beta chains listed next were all sequenced from one sample in a study of blood T cell repertoires in COVID-19. Assay: immunoSEQ multiplex PCR; the TCRdb copy retains only in-frame clones and omits some. This table has over 110,000 clones, 84% appearing once. Sequencing was performed on PBMCs or T cells enriched from blood (not recorded which). The receptor source for this set is a man between 50 and 59 years old in a cohort exposed to, infected with or recovered from COVID-19 (not recorded which).

This clone came up a few times. The rearrangement uses TRBV6-5 and TRBJ2-1; 8 nucleotides match TRBD2. Germline-derived CDR1 and CDR2 are MNHEY and SVGAGI. The J segment lost 9 bases and the V segment lost 4 bases, leaving 8 bases of the junction unmatched. The length of the CDR3 is 14 residues. CDR3 loop: CASSWRTSLGEQFF. The CDR3 DNA reads TGTGCCAGCAGTTGGCGGACTAGCTTAGGTGAGCAGTTCTTC.

The chain employs TRBV7-6 and TRBJ2-3; 8 bases are shared with TRBD1. The V segment lost 6 bases and the J segment 4 bases; nucleotides outside the gene matches: 9. CDR3 size: 15 residues. CDR1 and CDR2 (germline): SGHVS, FNYEAQ. The DNA for the CDR3 is TGTGCCAGCAGTTCCATACAGGGACAGGCAGATACGCAGTATTTT. Its translation: CASSSIQGQADTQYF.

The chain employs TRBV5-6 and TRBJ1-3; D gene unclear. The CDR3 has 14 amino acids. Between the trimmed V and J ends, which lost 2 bases and 2 bases, there was a span of 8 bases. The germline V gene has CDR1 SGHDT and CDR2 YYEEEE. This chain's CDR3 is CASSLPRAGNTIYF. The CDR3 DNA reads as TGTGCCAGCAGCTTACCTCGAGCTGGAAACACCATATATTTT.

The V and J genes are TRBV3-1 (or the pseudogene TRBV3-2) and TRBJ1-5, with D perhaps matching TRBD1 (5 bases). The V gene lost 1 base and the J gene lost 9 bases, with 22 bases spanning the gap. The CDR3 sequence is 17 residues long. CDR1 and CDR2 from the germline V gene are LGHDT and YNNKEL (reference sequence). CDR3 sequence reads: CASSQGIGRLGGGPQHF. Written as DNA, the CDR3 is TGTGCCAGCAGCCAAGGGATAGGACGGCTGGGGGGAGGGCCCCAGCATTTT.

This clone was seen only once. V and J are TRBV11-2 and TRBJ2-5; maybe TRBD2 (6 bases). This CDR3 contains 13 residues. V was pared by 5 bases and J by 0 bases, with 7 bases between. Germline CDR1 is SGHAT and CDR2 is FQNNGV. The CDR3 region has the DNA TGTGCCAGCAGCCGCGGGAACCAAGAGACCCAGTACTTC. Protein product: CASSRGNQETQYF. The whole variable domain, remainder taken from reference TRBV11-2 and TRBJ2-5, is EAGVAQSPRYKIIEKRQSVAFWCNPISGHATLYWYQQILGQGPKLLIQFQNNGVVDDSQLPKDRFSAERLKGVDSTLKIQPAKLEDSAVYLCASSRGNQETQYFGPGTRLLVL.

The rearrangement uses TRBV7-7 and TRBJ2-1; the match to TRBD2 covers 9 bases. Germline CDR1 and CDR2: SSHAT and FNYEAQ (reference sequence). Losses at the gene ends were 5 bases for V and 4 bases for J; bases not matched to a gene: 6. The CDR3 extends over 15 amino acids. CDR3 DNA sequence: TGTGCCAGCAGCCCAGCGGGGGGCGGTTACAATGAGCAGTTCTTC. It encodes CASSPAGGGYNEQFF.

V usage is TRBV5-6 and J usage is TRBJ1-1; 10 bases are shared with TRBD1. This CDR3 is 16 amino acids long. The J segment lost 4 bases and the V segment lost 0 bases, leaving 6 bases of the junction unmatched. Germline CDR1 reads SGHDT; CDR2 reads YYEEEE. The CDR3 DNA reads TGTGCCAGCAGCTTGGTGAGGACAGGGGGGTCCACTGAAGCTTTCTTT. Its protein product is CASSLVRTGGSTEAFF.

The chain joins TRBV4-1 to TRBJ1-5; TRBD1 aligns across 9 bases. CDR3 size: 15 residues. CDR1 MGHRA and CDR2 YSYEKL come from the germline V gene. V was clipped by 1 base and J by 6 bases; unmatched bases: 4. The CDR3: CASSQAAQGAQPQHF. CDR3 coding DNA: TGCGCCAGCAGCCAAGCGGCACAGGGGGCTCAGCCCCAGCATTTT.

The CDR3 nucleotides read TGTGCCACTCGAAAGGACAGGGGGAATGAAAAACTGTTTTTT. Protein product: CATRKDRGNEKLFF. This rearrangement joins TRBV19 to TRBJ1-4; 10 nucleotides align to TRBD1. Trimming took 10 bases from V and 5 from J; bases not matched to a gene: 7. CDR1 is LNHDA and CDR2 is SQIVND in the germline V gene (reference sequence). The CDR3 has 14 residues.

This chain joins TRBV28 and TRBJ1-4, with 9 positions matching TRBD1. From germline, CDR1 is MDHEN and CDR2 SYDVKM. This CDR3 is 15 amino acids long. The ends lost 5 bases at V and 7 bases at J; junction bases unmatched: 8. CDR3 sequence (DNA): TGTGCCAGCAGTAGGACAGGGGAGAAGGGTGAAAAACTGTTTTTT. Translated: CASSRTGEKGEKLFF.

This clone was recorded at least ten times. The chain employs TRBV5-4 and TRBJ1-2; 8 bases are shared with TRBD1. This CDR3 comprises 15 residues. Trimming removed 0 bases from V and 8 bases from J; junction bases left unmatched: 9. CDR1 SGHNT and CDR2 YYREEE come from the germline V gene (reference sequence). CDR3 sequence: CASSLEAGGVGGYTF. CDR3 nucleotides: TGTGCCAGCAGCTTGGAGGCAGGGGGCGTAGGAGGCTACACCTTC.

The V gene is TRBV5-4, the J gene TRBJ1-5; TRBD1 aligns across 7 bases. The CDR3 loop spans 15 amino acids. V shed 4 bases, J shed 7 bases, and the junction held 11 bases outside the gene matches. The germline gives CDR1 SGHNT, CDR2 YYREEE (reference sequence). CDR3 coding DNA: TGTGCCAGCAGCGTTCAGGGGGTGGAGGGGCAGCCCCAGCATTTT. Translating gives CASSVQGVEGQPQHF.

The chain couples TRBV18 to TRBJ1-1; 9 positions agree with TRBD1. J was trimmed by 3 bases and V by 1 base; bases with no gene match: 12. The CDR3 totals 18 residues. CDR1 and CDR2 (germline): KGHSH, LQKENI. CDR3: CASSPLGDRGFPYTEAFF. The CDR3, as DNA: TGTGCCAGCTCACCACTTGGAGACAGGGGGTTCCCTTACACTGAAGCTTTCTTT.

The chain has TRBV5-6 and TRBJ2-7, with D maybe TRBD1 (5 bases). The CDR3 is made up of 16 amino acids. V dropped 4 bases and J dropped 2 bases, with 19 bases sitting between them. Germline loops: CDR1 SGHDT, CDR2 YYEEEE. The CDR3 DNA reads TGTGCCAGCAGCGAAAACGGACACCACAAGGCCTACGAGCAGTACTTC. Amino acids: CASSENGHHKAYEQYF.

This rearrangement joins TRBV6-4 to TRBJ1-2, with 7 bases that match TRBD1. This CDR3 comprises 14 residues. V was pared by 2 bases and J by 4 bases, with 4 bases of the junction left unmatched. The germline gives CDR1 MRHNA, CDR2 SNTAGT. CDR3 sequence: CASSDIHRGYGYTF. The CDR3 DNA follows: TGTGCCAGCAGTGACATTCACAGGGGCTATGGCTACACCTTC.

J is TRBJ2-2 and V is TRBV27, with TRBD2 matching over 7 bases. The V segment lost 6 bases and the J segment 1 base; nucleotides outside the gene matches: 11. Germline V gene data show CDR1 as MNHEY and CDR2 as SMNVEV (reference sequence). The CDR3 runs 17 residues. The CDR3: CASSTLGLAENTGELFF. DNA for the CDR3: TGTGCCAGCAGCACGCTGGGGCTAGCGGAGAACACCGGGGAGCTGTTTTTT.

The table lists this clone with a count of one. This chain joins TRBV29-1 and TRBJ2-5; 11 nucleotides match TRBD2. In germline, CDR1 is SQVTM, CDR2 ANQGSEA. CDR3 length: 13 amino acids. J was trimmed by 5 bases and V by 4 bases; bases with no gene match: 3. The CDR3 region is CSVGTSGWETQYF. The CDR3 coding sequence is TGCAGCGTTGGGACTAGCGGGTGGGAGACCCAGTACTTC.